Shown below are 9 T cell receptor beta chains from a single sample sequenced in a study of T-cell memory formation after mild COVID-19. TCRdb ran MiXCR on the 5' RACE reads and lists one entry per CDR3 protein. The data hold under 550,000 distinct CDR3 sequences, with 15% to 20% observed a single time. What was sequenced was PBMCs or a T cell subset sorted from them (not recorded which). All receptors derive from an adult woman who had mild COVID-19 (a few samples of this study predate the infection). Cell type and time point are not known.

This clonotype was observed a few times. This rearrangement joins TRBV20-1 to TRBJ2-3; tentative D call: TRBD2 (6 bases). Trimming left V 3 bases short and J 4 bases short, with 14 bases between. Germline V CDR1 and CDR2: DFQATT, SNEGSKA (reference sequence). The CDR3 is made up of 14 amino acids. CDR3 loop: CSASGWGVADTQYF. CDR3 bases: TGCAGTGCTAGTGGTTGGGGGGTAGCAGATACGCAGTATTTT.

In its sample, this clonotype was seen many times. The V and J genes are TRBV15 and TRBJ2-1, with 12 bases identical to TRBD2. The CDR3 has 16 amino acids. Germline CDR1 and CDR2: LNHNV and YYDKDF (reference sequence). Trimming took 2 bases from V and 7 from J; bases not matched to a gene: 6. The CDR3 DNA is TGTGCCACCAGCAGATTCGGACTAGCGGGGCTTAATGAGCAGTTCTTC. This codes for CATSRFGLAGLNEQFF.

The rearrangement joins TRBV7-8 to TRBJ2-5, with 8 bases matching TRBD2. Trimming took 4 bases from V and 5 from J; bases not matched to a gene: 12. The germline V gene encodes CDR1 SGHVS and CDR2 FQNEAQ. The CDR3 has 16 residues. CDR3 region: CASSSPGLEEGETQYF. The CDR3 DNA reads as TGTGCCAGCAGCTCCCCGGGACTAGAAGAGGGGGAGACCCAGTACTTC.

The table lists this clonotype with a few counts. The V gene is TRBV12-3 or TRBV12-4, the J gene TRBJ2-1; 7 positions agree with TRBD2. J was trimmed by 6 bases and V by 8 bases; bases with no gene match: 16. The CDR3 is 16 residues long. The CDR3 region has the DNA TGTGCCAGCCGCCCGCGAGGGCGGGAGACCCCCAATGAGCAGTTCTTC. This encodes CASRPRGRETPNEQFF.

This clonotype was picked up many times. The chain is built from TRBV6-2 or TRBV6-3 and TRBJ2-5, with 9 positions matching TRBD2. Trimming took 7 bases from V and 9 from J; bases not matched to a gene: 15. Germline V lookup: CDR1 MNHEY, CDR2 SVGEGT. This CDR3 region has 15 residues. The CDR3 loop is CASTRSGGQEKAQYF. In DNA form, the CDR3 reads TGTGCCAGCACCAGAAGCGGGGGGCAAGAGAAGGCCCAGTACTTC.

The CDR3 here is CASSLGAGAHTGELFF. The CDR3 bases are TGTGCCAGCAGCTTAGGAGCAGGGGCGCACACCGGGGAGCTGTTTTTT. This chain links TRBV7-6 with TRBJ2-2; a possible D gene is TRBD1 (6 bases). V was pared by 1 base and J by 3 bases, with 12 bases between. CDR1 is SGHVS and CDR2 is FNYEAQ in the germline V gene. The CDR3 extends over 16 amino acids.

The sample holds a few counts of this clonotype. The chain joins TRBV15 to TRBJ1-4; 9 bases map to TRBD1. CDR1 and CDR2 (germline): LNHNV, YYDKDF (reference sequence). This CDR3 contains 14 residues. Trimming cost V 3 bases and J 12 bases; bases outside gene matches: 8. The CDR3 coding sequence is TGTGCCACCAGCAGGAGCGACAGGGGGATTGAACTGTTTTTT. Its protein product is CATSRSDRGIELFF.

This chain uses TRBV6-5 with TRBJ1-1; 8 nucleotides match TRBD1. The germline V gene has CDR1 MNHEY and CDR2 SVGAGI. The CDR3 totals 13 residues. V was clipped by 7 bases and J by 3 bases; unmatched bases: 4. CDR3 protein: CASIGQGDTEAFF. For the CDR3, the DNA is TGTGCCAGCATCGGACAGGGTGACACTGAAGCTTTCTTT.

The V call is TRBV12-3 or TRBV12-4, the J call TRBJ1-1, with 8 nucleotides matching TRBD1. This CDR3 region has 15 residues. Trimming cost V 3 bases and J 8 bases; bases outside gene matches: 11. CDR3 nucleotides: TGTGCCAGCAGTTTGGCGGACAGGGCCGGTGAGGAAGCTTTCTTT. It translates to CASSLADRAGEEAFF.